The present entry profiles one T cell receptor (beta chain) with its context. Trimming shortened V by 0 bases and J by 9 bases, and 13 bases separated the two germline ends. CDR1 is SGHRS and CDR2 is YFSETQ in the germline V gene. There are 15 residues in the CDR3. Produced via immunoSEQ multiplex PCR; TCRdb's table is partial and in-frame only. Here the sample spans about 45,000 clones, almost 85% being singletons. The data were obtained in a study of PD-L1 blockade in urothelial cancer. About the study: Median blood clonality was roughly 0.074, with more than 75,000 unique TCRs.

Time point indicated: peripheral blood 6 weeks after treatment start. The source of this sequence is a man between 60 and 75 years old with urothelial cancer. The starting material was PBMCs, obtained around atezolizumab (anti-PD-L1) treatment. The V call is TRBV5-1, the J call TRBJ1-6; possibly TRBD1 for D (6 bases). Here the CDR3 reads CASSLGGGPFSPLHF. The CDR3 DNA reads TGCGCCAGCAGCTTGGGGGGGGGCCCTTTTTCACCCCTCCACTTT.